This T cell receptor (beta chain) was documented in a study of T cells in Graves' hyperthyroidism and ophthalmopathy. The CDR3 consists of 23 residues. Germline CDR1 reads SGHTA; CDR2 reads FQGTGA. The V end lost 2 bases, the J end lost 2 bases, and 35 bases lay between the germline ends. Cells are PBMCs isolated from 9 to 10 ml of fresh blood. RNA transcripts served as the template for amplifying TCR beta CDR3 regions. HTBI primers were used for first-round RT-PCR of the TCR CDR3. TCRdb re-called the multiplex PCR reads with MiXCR, one entry per CDR3 protein. Of roughly 290,000 distinct CDR3 sequences in the sample, about a sixth were seen once. This clonotype was seen ten or more times.

This TCR derives from a woman aged 55-69 years with Graves' ophthalmopathy. The chain has TRBV7-3 and TRBJ2-3; D possibly corresponds to TRBD2 (6 bases). Source material: blood. CDR3 coding DNA: TGTGCCAGCAGCTTATTTGGTCTGCAACAGCTAAACCGGGACTCGGCTACCACAGATACGCAGTATTTT. This encodes CASSLFGLQQLNRDSATTDTQYF.